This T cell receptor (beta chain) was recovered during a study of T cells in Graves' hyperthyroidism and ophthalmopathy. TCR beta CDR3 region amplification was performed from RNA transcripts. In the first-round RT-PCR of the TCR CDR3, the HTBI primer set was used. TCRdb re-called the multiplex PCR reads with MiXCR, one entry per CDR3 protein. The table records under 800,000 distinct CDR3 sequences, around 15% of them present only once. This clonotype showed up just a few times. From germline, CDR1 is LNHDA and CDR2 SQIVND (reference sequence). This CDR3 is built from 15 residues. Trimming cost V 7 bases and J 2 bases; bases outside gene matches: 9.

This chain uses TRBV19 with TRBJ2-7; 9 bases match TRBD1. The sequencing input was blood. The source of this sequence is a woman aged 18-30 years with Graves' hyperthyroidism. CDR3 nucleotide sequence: TGTGCCAGTAATGCGGGGAGGACAGGGGCCTACGAGCAGTACTTC. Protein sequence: CASNAGRTGAYEQYF.